The following is a TCR beta chain sequence with its context. Trimming stripped 0 bases from V and 0 bases from J, with 9 bases between. CDR3 size: 15 residues. Germline loops: CDR1 SGHRS, CDR2 YFSETQ. RNA transcripts yielded amplified TCR beta CDR3 regions. A set of HTBI primers served as the primers for a first-round RT-PCR of the TCR CDR3. TCRdb redid the calling of the multiplex PCR reads with MiXCR, one entry per CDR3 protein. Among about 560,000 distinct CDR3 sequences, about 45% were seen once, and the ten largest hold roughly 8.2%. The data were obtained in a study of T cells in Graves' hyperthyroidism and ophthalmopathy. Patients aged 18 to 65 had newly diagnosed hyperthyroidism that had lasted under 2 months.

This rearrangement joins TRBV5-1 to TRBJ1-2; D uncertain. This TCR came from a woman under 30 with Graves' hyperthyroidism. What was sequenced was peripheral blood or thyroid tissue (not recorded which). CDR3 residues: CASSLGARANYGYTF. CDR3 sequence (DNA): TGCGCCAGCAGCTTGGGGGCCCGAGCTAACTATGGCTACACCTTC.